This T cell receptor beta chain was sequenced for a study of T cells after yellow fever vaccination. One entry per CDR3 protein results from TCRdb running MiXCR on the 5' RACE reads. This table has approximately 300,000 distinct CDR3 sequences, roughly 7% appearing once. V shed 1 base and J shed 5 bases, with 9 bases lying between them. The CDR3 runs 13 residues. From germline, CDR1 is SGHNT and CDR2 YYREEE (reference sequence). This clonotype was seen only a few times. The J gene is TRBJ1-1, the V gene TRBV5-4; possible D gene TRBD1, 5 bases. This receptor was obtained from a man younger than 35 who received the YFV17D yellow fever vaccine. Sample: PBMCs, taken around 45 days after the first yellow fever vaccination. In DNA, the CDR3 is TGTGCCAGCAGCTTGCCAGGGAGGACTGAAGCTTTCTTT. It yields the protein CASSLPGRTEAFF.